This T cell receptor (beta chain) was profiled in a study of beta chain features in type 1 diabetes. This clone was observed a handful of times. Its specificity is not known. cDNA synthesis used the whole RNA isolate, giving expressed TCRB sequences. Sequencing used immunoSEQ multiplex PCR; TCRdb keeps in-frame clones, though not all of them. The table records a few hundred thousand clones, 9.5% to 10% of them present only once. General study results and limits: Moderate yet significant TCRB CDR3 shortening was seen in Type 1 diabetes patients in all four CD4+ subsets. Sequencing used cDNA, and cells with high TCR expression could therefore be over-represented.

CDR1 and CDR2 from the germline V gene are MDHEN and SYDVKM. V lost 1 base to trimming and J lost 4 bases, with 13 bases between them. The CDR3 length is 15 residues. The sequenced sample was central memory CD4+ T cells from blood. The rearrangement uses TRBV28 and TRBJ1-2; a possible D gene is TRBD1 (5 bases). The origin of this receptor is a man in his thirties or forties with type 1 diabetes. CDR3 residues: CASSLFRQFLYGYTF. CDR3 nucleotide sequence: TGTGCCAGCAGTTTATTCCGACAGTTCCTCTATGGCTACACCTTC.